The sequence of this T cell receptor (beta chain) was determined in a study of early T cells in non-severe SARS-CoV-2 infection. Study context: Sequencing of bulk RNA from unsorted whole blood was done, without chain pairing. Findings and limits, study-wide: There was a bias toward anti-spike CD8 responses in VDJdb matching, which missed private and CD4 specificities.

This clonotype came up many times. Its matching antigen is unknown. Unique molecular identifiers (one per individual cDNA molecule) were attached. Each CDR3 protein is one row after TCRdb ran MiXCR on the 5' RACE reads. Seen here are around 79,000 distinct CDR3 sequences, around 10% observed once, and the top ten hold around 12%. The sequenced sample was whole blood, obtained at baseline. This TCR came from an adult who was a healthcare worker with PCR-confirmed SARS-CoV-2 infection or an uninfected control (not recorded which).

In DNA, the CDR3 is TGTGCCAGCAGTGATAATAGGCAGGGCGATGAGCAGTTCTTC. Translation: CASSDNRQGDEQFF. The chain recombines TRBV2 with TRBJ2-1; tentative D call: TRBD1 (5 bases). The CDR3 runs 14 residues. V lost 3 bases and J 8 bases, leaving 14 bases between the germline ends. Germline-derived CDR1 and CDR2 are SNHLY and FYNNEI.